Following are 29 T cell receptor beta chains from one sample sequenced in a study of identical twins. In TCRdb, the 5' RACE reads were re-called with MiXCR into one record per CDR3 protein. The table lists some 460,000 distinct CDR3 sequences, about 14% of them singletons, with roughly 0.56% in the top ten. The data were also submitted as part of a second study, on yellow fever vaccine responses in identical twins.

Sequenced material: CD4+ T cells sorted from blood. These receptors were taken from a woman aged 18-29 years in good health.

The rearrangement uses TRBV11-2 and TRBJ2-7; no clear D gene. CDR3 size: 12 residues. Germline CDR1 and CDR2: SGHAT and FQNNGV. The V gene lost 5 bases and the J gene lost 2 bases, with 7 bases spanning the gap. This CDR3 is CASSPNPYEQYF. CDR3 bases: TGTGCCAGCAGCCCCAACCCCTACGAGCAGTACTTC.

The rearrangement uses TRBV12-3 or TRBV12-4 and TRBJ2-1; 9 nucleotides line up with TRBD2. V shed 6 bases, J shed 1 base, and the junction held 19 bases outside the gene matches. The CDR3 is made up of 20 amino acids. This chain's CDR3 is CASRRPGRANLAGSYNEQFF. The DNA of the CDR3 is TGTGCCAGCAGGAGACCGGGACGGGCGAATCTAGCGGGGTCCTACAATGAGCAGTTCTTC.

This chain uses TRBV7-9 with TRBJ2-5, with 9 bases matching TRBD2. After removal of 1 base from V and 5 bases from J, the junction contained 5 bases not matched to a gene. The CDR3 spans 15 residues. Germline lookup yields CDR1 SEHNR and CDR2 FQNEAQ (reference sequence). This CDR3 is CASSLGTSVAETQYF. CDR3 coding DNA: TGTGCCAGCAGCTTAGGGACTAGCGTAGCTGAGACCCAGTACTTC.

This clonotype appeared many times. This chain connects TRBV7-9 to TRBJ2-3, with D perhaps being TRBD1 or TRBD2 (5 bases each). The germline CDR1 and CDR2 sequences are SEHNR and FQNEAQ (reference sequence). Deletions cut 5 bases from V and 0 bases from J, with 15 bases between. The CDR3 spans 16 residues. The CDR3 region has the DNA TGTGCCAGCAGCCCCGAGGGGTGGGGAAGCACAGATACGCAGTATTTT. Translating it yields CASSPEGWGSTDTQYF.

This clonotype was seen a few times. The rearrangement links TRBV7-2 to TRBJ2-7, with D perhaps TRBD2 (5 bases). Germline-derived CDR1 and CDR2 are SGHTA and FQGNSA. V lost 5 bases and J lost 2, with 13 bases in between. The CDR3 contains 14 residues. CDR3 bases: TGTGCCAGCAGCCCCTCGATAGCGACCTACGAGCAGTACTTC. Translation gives CASSPSIATYEQYF.

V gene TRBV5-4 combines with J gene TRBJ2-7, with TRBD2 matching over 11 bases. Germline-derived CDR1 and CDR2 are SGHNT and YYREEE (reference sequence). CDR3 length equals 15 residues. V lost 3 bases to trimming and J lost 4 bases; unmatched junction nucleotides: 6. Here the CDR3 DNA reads TGTGCCAGCAGCTCGGAAGGGACTAGCGGTTACGAGCAGTACTTC. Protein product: CASSSEGTSGYEQYF. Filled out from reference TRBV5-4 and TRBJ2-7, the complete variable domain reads ETGVTQSPTHLIKTRGQQVTLRCSSQSGHNTVSWYQQALGQGPQFIFQYYREEENGRGNFPPRFSGLQFPNYSSELNVNALELDDSALYLCASSSEGTSGYEQYFGPGTRLTVT.

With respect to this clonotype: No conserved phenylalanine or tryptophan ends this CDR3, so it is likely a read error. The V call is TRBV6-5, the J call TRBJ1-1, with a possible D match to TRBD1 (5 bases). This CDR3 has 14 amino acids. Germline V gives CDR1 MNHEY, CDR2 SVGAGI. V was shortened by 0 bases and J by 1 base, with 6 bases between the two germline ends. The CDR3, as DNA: TGTGCCAGCAGTTACTCGGGGGGGAACACTGAAGCTTTCCTT. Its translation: CASSYSGGNTEAFL.

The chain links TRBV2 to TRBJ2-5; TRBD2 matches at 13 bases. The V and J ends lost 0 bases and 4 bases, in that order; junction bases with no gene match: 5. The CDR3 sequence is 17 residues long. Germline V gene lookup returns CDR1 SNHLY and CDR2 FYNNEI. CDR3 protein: CASSEALLAGGPETQYF. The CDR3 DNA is TGTGCCAGCAGTGAAGCGTTACTAGCGGGGGGGCCAGAGACCCAGTACTTC.

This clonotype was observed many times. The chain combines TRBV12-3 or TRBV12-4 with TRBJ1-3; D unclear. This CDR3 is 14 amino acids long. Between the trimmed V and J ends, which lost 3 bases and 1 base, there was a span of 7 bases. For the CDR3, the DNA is TGTGCCAGCAGTTTTGGAGATTCTGGAAACACCATATATTTT. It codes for CASSFGDSGNTIYF.

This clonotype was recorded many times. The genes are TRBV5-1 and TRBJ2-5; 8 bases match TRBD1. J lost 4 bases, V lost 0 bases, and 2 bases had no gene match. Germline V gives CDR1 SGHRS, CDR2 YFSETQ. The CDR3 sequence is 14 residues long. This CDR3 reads CASSLVTGGETQYF. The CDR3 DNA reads TGCGCCAGCAGCTTGGTAACAGGGGGAGAGACCCAGTACTTC.

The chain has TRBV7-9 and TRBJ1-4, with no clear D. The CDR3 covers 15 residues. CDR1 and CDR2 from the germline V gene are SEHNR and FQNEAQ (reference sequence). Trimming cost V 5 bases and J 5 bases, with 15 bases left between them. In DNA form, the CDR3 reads TGTGCCAGCAGCGGGAGTGGTGGAGTGAATGAAAAACTGTTTTTT. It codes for CASSGSGGVNEKLFF.

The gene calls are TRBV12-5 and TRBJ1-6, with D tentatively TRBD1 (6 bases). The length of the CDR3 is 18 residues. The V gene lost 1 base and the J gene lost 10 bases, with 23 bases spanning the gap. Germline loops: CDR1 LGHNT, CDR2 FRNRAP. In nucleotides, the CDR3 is TGTGCTAGTGGTTTGGACCGAGGGCAGGGGCTCTTTCGGTCACCCCTCCACTTT. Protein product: CASGLDRGQGLFRSPLHF.

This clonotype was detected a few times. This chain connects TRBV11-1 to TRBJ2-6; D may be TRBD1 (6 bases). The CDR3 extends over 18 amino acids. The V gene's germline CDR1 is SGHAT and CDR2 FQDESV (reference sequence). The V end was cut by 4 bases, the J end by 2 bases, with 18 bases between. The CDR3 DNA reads TGTGCCAGCAGCTACTACAGGGCCCTGGGGCCTGGGGCCAACGTCCTGACTTTC. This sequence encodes CASSYYRALGPGANVLTF.

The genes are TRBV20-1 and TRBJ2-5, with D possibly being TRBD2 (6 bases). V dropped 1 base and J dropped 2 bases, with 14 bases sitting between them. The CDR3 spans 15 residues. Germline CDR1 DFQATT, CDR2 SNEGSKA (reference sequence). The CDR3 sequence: CSARASGEIQETQYF. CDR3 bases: TGCAGTGCTAGAGCCTCGGGGGAAATTCAAGAGACCCAGTACTTC.

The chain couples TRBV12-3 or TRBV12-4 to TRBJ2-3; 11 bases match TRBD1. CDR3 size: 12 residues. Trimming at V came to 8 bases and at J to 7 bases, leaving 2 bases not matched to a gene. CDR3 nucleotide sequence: TGTGCCAGCGGACAGGGGGCCAATACGCAGTATTTT. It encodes CASGQGANTQYF.

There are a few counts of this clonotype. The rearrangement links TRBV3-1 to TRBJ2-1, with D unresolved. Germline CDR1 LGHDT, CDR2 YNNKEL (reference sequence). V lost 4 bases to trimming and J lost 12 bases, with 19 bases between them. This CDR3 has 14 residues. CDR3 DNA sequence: TGTGCCAGCAGCCCCCTCCTTGGGCTTCCGTGGCAGTTCTTC. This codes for CASSPLLGLPWQFF.

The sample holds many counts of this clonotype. The CDR3 region has the DNA TGTGCCAGCTCACCACAGAACACCGGGGAGCTGTTTTTT. Its protein product is CASSPQNTGELFF. The chain couples TRBV18 to TRBJ2-2; D is ambiguous. The CDR3 totals 13 residues. Germline V gene data show CDR1 as KGHSH and CDR2 as LQKENI. Trimming left V 1 base short and J 1 base short, with 1 base between. The variable domain in full, with the rest retrieved from reference TRBV18 and TRBJ2-2, is NAGVMQNPRHLVRRRGQEARLRCSPMKGHSHVYWYRQLPEEGLKFMVYLQKENIIDESGMPKERFSAEFPKEGPSILRIQQVVRGDSAAYFCASSPQNTGELFFGEGSRLTVL.

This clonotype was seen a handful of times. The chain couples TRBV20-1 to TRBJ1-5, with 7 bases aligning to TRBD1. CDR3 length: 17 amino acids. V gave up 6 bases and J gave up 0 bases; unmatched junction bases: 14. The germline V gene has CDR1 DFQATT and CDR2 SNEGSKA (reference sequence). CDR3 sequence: CSAPDHRGHYSNQPQHF. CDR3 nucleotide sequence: TGCAGTGCCCCGGATCACAGGGGCCACTATAGCAATCAGCCCCAGCATTTT.

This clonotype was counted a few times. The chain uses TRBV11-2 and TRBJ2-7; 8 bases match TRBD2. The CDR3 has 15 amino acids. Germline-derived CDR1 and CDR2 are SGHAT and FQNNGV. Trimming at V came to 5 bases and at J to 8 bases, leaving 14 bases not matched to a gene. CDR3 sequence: CASSKTRGVLQKQYF. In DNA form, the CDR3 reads TGTGCCAGCAGCAAAACGCGGGGGGTCCTCCAAAAGCAGTACTTC.

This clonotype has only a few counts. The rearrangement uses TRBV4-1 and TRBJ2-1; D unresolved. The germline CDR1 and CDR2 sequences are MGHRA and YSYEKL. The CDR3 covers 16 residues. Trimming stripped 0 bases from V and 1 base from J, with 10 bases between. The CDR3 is CASSQETRRSYNEQFF. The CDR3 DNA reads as TGCGCCAGCAGCCAAGAAACAAGGAGATCCTACAATGAGCAGTTCTTC.

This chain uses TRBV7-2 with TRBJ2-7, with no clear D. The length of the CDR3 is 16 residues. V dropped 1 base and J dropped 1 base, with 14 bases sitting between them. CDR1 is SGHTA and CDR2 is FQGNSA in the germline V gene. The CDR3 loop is CASSLGSRTRSYEQYF. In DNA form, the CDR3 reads TGTGCCAGCAGCTTAGGTAGTCGGACGCGATCCTACGAGCAGTACTTC.

The CDR3 DNA reads TGTGCCAGCAGCATGACGGAGACCCAGTACTTC. It codes for CASSMTETQYF. V is TRBV7-2 and J is TRBJ2-5, with no clear D. The length of the CDR3 is 11 residues. CDR1 SGHTA and CDR2 FQGNSA come from the germline V gene. V was cut by 5 bases and J by 5 bases, with 6 bases left in between.

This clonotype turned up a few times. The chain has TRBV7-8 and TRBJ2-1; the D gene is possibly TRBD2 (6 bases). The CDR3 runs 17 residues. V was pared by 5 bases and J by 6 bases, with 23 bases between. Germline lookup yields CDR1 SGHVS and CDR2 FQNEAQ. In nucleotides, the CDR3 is TGTGCCAGCAGCCCTCGAGAAGGGACTGTTACAAGCAATGAGCAGTTCTTC. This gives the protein CASSPREGTVTSNEQFF. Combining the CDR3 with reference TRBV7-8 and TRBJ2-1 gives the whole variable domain GAGVSQSPRYKVAKRGQDVALRCDPISGHVSLFWYQQALGQGPEFLTYFQNEAQLDKSGLPSDRFFAERPEGSVSTLKIQRTQQEDSAVYLCASSPREGTVTSNEQFFGPGTRLTVL.

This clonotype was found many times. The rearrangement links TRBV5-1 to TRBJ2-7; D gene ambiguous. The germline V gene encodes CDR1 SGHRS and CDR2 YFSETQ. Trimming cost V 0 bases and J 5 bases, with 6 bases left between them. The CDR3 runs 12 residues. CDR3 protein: CASSLVRDEQYF. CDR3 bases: TGCGCCAGCAGCTTGGTTCGCGACGAGCAGTACTTC.

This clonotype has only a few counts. CDR3 residues: CSARVQREGRGNEQFF. DNA for the CDR3: TGCAGTGCTAGAGTCCAGCGGGAGGGCCGAGGTAATGAGCAGTTCTTC. The chain is built from TRBV20-1 and TRBJ2-1; 10 positions match TRBD2. V lost 1 base and J lost 7; bases outside the gene matches: 10. Germline V gene sequence: CDR1 DFQATT, CDR2 SNEGSKA (reference sequence). The CDR3 is 16 residues long.

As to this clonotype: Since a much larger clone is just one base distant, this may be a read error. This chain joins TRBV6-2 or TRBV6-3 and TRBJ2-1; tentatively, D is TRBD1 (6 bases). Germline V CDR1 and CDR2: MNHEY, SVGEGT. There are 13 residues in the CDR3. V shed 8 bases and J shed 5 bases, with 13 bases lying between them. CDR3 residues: CASGVTGNNEQFF. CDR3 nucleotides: TGTGCCAGCGGGGTGACAGGAAACAATGAGCAGTTCTTC.

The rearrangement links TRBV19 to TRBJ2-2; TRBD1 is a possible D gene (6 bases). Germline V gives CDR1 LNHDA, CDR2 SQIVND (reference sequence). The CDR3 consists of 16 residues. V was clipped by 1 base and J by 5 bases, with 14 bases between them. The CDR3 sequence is CASSIAQGLYTGELFF. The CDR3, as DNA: TGTGCCAGTAGTATAGCCCAGGGGCTGTATACCGGGGAGCTGTTTTTT. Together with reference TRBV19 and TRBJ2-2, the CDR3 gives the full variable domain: DGGITQSPKYLFRKEGQNVTLSCEQNLNHDAMYWYRQDPGQGLRLIYYSQIVNDFQKGDIAEGYSVSREKKESFPLTVTSAQKNPTAFYLCASSIAQGLYTGELFFGEGSRLTVL.

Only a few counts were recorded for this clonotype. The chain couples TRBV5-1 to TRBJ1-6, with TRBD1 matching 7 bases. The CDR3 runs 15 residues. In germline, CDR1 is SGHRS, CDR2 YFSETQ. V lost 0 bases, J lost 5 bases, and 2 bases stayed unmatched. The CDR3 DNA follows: TGCGCCAGCAGCTTGGATGGACAGGATAATTCACCCCTCCACTTT. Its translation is CASSLDGQDNSPLHF.

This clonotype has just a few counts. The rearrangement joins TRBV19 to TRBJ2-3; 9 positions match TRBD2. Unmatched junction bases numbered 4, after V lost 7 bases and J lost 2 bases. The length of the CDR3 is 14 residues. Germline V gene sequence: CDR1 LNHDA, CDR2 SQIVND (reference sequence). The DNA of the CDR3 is TGTGCCAGTAAGTTAGCGGGAGCCACAGATACGCAGTATTTT. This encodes CASKLAGATDTQYF.